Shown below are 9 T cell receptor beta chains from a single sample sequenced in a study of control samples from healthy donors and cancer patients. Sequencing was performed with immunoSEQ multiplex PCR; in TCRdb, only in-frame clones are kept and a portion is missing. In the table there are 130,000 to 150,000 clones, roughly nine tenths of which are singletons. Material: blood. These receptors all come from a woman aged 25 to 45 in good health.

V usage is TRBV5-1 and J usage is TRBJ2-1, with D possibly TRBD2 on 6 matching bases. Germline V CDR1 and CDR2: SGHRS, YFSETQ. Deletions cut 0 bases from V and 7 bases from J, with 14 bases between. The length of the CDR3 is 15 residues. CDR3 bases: TGCGCCAGCAGCTTGGATCCGGCGGGACGGAATGAGCAGTTCTTC. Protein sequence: CASSLDPAGRNEQFF. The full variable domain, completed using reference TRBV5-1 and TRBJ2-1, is KAGVTQTPRYLIKTRGQQVTLSCSPISGHRSVSWYQQTPGQGLQFLFEYFSETQRNKGNFPGRFSGRQFSNSRSEMNVSTLELGDSALYLCASSLDPAGRNEQFFGPGTRLTVL.

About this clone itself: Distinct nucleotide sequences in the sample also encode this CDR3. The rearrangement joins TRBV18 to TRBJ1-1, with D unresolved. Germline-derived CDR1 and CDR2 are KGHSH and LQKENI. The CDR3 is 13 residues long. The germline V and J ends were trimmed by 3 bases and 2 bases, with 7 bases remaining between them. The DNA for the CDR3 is TGTGCCAGCTCACCGTCCCTTAACACTGAAGCTTTCTTT. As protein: CASSPSLNTEAFF.

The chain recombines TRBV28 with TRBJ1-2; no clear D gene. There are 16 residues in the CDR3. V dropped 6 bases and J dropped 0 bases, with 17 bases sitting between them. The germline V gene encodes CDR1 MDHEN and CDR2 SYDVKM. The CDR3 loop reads CASRFTNRLSNYGYTF. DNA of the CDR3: TGTGCCAGCAGATTCACAAACAGACTCTCTAACTATGGCTACACCTTC.

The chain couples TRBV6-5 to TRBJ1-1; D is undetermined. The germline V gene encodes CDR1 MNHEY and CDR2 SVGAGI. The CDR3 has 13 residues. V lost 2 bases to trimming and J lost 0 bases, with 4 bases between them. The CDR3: CASSYGMNTEAFF. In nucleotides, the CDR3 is TGTGCCAGCAGTTACGGTATGAACACTGAAGCTTTCTTT.

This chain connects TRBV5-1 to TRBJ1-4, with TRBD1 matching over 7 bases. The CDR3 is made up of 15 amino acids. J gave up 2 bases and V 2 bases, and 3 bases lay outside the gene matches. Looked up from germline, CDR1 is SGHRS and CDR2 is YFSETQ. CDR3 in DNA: TGCGCCAGCAGCTTCTTAGGGGGCACTAATGAAAAACTGTTTTTT. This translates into CASSFLGGTNEKLFF.

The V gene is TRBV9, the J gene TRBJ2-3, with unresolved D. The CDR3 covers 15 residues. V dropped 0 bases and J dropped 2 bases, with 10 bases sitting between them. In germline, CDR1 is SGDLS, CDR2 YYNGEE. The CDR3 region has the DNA TGTGCCAGCAGCGTAGAGGTCGGCTTCACAGATACGCAGTATTTT. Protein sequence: CASSVEVGFTDTQYF.

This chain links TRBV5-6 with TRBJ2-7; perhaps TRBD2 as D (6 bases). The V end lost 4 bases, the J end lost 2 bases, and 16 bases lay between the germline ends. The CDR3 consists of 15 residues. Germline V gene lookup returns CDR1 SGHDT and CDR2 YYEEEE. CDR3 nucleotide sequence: TGTGCCAGCAGCGCGGACTACAGTGCGACCTACGAGCAGTACTTC. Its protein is CASSADYSATYEQYF. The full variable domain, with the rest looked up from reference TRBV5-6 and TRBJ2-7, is DAGVTQSPTHLIKTRGQQVTLRCSPKSGHDTVSWYQQALGQGPQFIFQYYEEEERQRGNFPDRFSGHQFPNYSSELNVNALLLGDSALYLCASSADYSATYEQYFGPGTRLTVT.

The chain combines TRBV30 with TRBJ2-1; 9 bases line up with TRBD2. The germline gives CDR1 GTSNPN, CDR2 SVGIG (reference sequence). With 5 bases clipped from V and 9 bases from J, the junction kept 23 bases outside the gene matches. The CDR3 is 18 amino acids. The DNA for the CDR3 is TGTGCCTGGGGCGCCCGATCCCAAGCGGGAGGATGGTGGGGTGAGCAGTTCTTC. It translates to CAWGARSQAGGWWGEQFF.

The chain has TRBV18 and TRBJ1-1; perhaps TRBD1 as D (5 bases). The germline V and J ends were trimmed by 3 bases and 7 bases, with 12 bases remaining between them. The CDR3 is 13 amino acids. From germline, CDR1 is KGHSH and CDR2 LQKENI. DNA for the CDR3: TGTGCCAGCTCACCTACCCGGACAAATGAAGCTTTCTTT. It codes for CASSPTRTNEAFF.